This TCR beta chain came from a study of graft-versus-host responses after intestinal transplantation. Study-level information: Multivisceral, liver-intestinal, or isolated intestinal transplants were received by the recipients. Study-wide results and limits: Researchers found GvH clones in recipient marrow, and some showed up first in ileum or blood. Individuals who had graft-donor T cell macrochimerism had allografts that showed high graft-versus-host to host-versus-graft clonal ratios.

On this clone itself: Its target is not known.

Some clones are missing from TCRdb's copy, which holds only in-frame ones; the method was immunoSEQ multiplex PCR. The sample yields 80,000 or so clones, around 93% seen once. This CDR3 is 14 amino acids long. V was clipped by 0 bases and J by 1 base, with 6 bases between them. From germline, CDR1 is WNHNN and CDR2 SYGVQD (reference sequence). This specimen was PBMCs, taken 98 days after intestinal transplantation. V is TRBV10-1 and J is TRBJ1-1, with D hard to call. This TCR was sampled from a human patient who received an intestinal transplant, so some T cells may come from the graft donor. The CDR3: CASSESGGNTEAFF. As DNA, the CDR3 is TGCGCCAGCAGTGAGTCAGGAGGGAACACTGAAGCTTTCTTT.